Below are 12 T cell receptor beta chains sequenced from a single sample in a study of T cell responses to AZD1222 COVID-19 vaccine. This table comes from immunoSEQ multiplex PCR, and its TCRdb copy is limited to in-frame clones, with some not included. The sample records about 160,000 clones, 80% to 95% being singletons. This sample comprised peripheral blood, obtained 28 days after the second AZD1222 dose. These receptors all come from an adult who received the AZD1222 COVID-19 vaccine.

The V and J genes are TRBV7-9 and TRBJ2-2, with 7 bases aligning to TRBD2. This CDR3 is built from 16 residues. Germline trimming cut 5 bases from V and 5 bases from J; bases unmatched to any gene: 11. The V gene's germline CDR1 is SEHNR and CDR2 FQNEAQ (reference sequence). DNA for the CDR3: TGTGCCAGCAGCCTTACGACTAGCTCAGGGACCGGGGAGCTGTTTTTT. Protein sequence: CASSLTTSSGTGELFF.

This clone showed up just once. This chain connects TRBV5-1 to TRBJ1-1; 7 bases line up with TRBD1. Germline values: CDR1 SGHRS, CDR2 YFSETQ. The CDR3 totals 15 residues. V lost 0 bases to trimming and J lost 5 bases; unmatched junction nucleotides: 7. The CDR3 DNA follows: TGCGCCAGCAGCTTGGAGGGACAGAAAAGTACTGAAGCTTTCTTT. This encodes CASSLEGQKSTEAFF.

The V and J genes are TRBV9 and TRBJ1-3, with D possibly matching TRBD1 (5 bases). In germline, CDR1 is SGDLS, CDR2 YYNGEE. The CDR3 has 17 residues. Trimming took off 3 bases at V and 0 bases at J, with 16 bases between the two ends. The DNA for the CDR3 is TGTGCCAGCAGCGGAACGGGACGGACAATCTCTGGAAACACCATATATTTT. This sequence encodes CASSGTGRTISGNTIYF.

This chain joins TRBV27 and TRBJ2-1; tentatively, D is TRBD2 (5 bases). Germline V gives CDR1 MNHEY, CDR2 SMNVEV (reference sequence). The CDR3 sequence is 12 residues long. V shed 3 bases and J shed 10 bases, with 10 bases lying between them. CDR3 sequence (DNA): TGTGCCAGCAGTTTTCCGGGAAAGGAGCAGTTCTTC. It encodes CASSFPGKEQFF.

This rearrangement joins TRBV4-1 to TRBJ1-1, with 8 bases matching TRBD1. Looked up from germline, CDR1 is MGHRA and CDR2 is YSYEKL. The V segment lost 1 base and the J segment 2 bases; nucleotides outside the gene matches: 6. The CDR3 consists of 16 residues. The CDR3 here is CASSQAGQGSNTEAFF. The DNA for the CDR3 is TGCGCCAGCAGCCAAGCAGGACAGGGCTCAAACACTGAAGCTTTCTTT.

This clone was counted between two and nine times. This chain joins TRBV5-4 and TRBJ2-3; D gene uncertain. CDR1 SGHNT and CDR2 YYREEE come from the germline V gene (reference sequence). CDR3 length: 12 amino acids. With 3 bases removed from V and 0 bases from J, the gap between germline ends came to 2 bases. The CDR3, as DNA: TGTGCCAGCAGCTCAAGCACAGATACGCAGTATTTT. Its protein is CASSSSTDTQYF.

The chain recombines TRBV9 with TRBJ1-2; D is ambiguous. Germline CDR1 reads SGDLS; CDR2 reads YYNGEE. CDR3 length: 14 amino acids. Trimming left V 0 bases short and J 4 bases short, with 10 bases between. The CDR3, as DNA: TGTGCCAGCAGCGTAGGCCAGGCCGGCTATGGCTACACCTTC. It encodes CASSVGQAGYGYTF.

This clone is a singleton in its sample. The J gene is TRBJ1-2, the V gene TRBV4-1; 7 nucleotides align to TRBD1. V shed 1 base, J shed 7 bases, and the junction held 6 bases outside the gene matches. CDR1 and CDR2 from the germline V gene are MGHRA and YSYEKL. The CDR3 length is 14 residues. CDR3 nucleotides: TGCGCCAGCAGCCAAGGGGGAGGGGGCCTTGGCTACACCTTC. Its protein is CASSQGGGGLGYTF.

The J gene is TRBJ2-7, the V gene TRBV5-1; 7 bases are a match to TRBD1. Germline V gene data show CDR1 as SGHRS and CDR2 as YFSETQ. Unmatched junction bases numbered 13, after V lost 4 bases and J lost 3 bases. The CDR3 is 16 amino acids. The CDR3 sequence: CASSVMSPGGYYEQYF. Here the CDR3 DNA reads TGCGCCAGCAGCGTCATGAGCCCAGGGGGATACTACGAGCAGTACTTC. The whole variable domain, filled in from reference TRBV5-1 and TRBJ2-7, reads KAGVTQTPRYLIKTRGQQVTLSCSPISGHRSVSWYQQTPGQGLQFLFEYFSETQRNKGNFPGRFSGRQFSNSRSEMNVSTLELGDSALYLCASSVMSPGGYYEQYFGPGTRLTVT.

The chain has TRBV27 and TRBJ2-2; TRBD2 aligns across 8 bases. Trimming cost V 2 bases and J 3 bases; bases outside gene matches: 5. The CDR3 consists of 16 residues. Germline CDR1 is MNHEY and CDR2 is SMNVEV (reference sequence). CDR3 amino acids: CASSLTSGSYTGELFF. In nucleotides, the CDR3 is TGTGCCAGCAGTTTAACCAGCGGGAGTTACACCGGGGAGCTGTTTTTT.

V gene TRBV15 combines with J gene TRBJ1-2; D unresolved. Trimming shortened V by 0 bases and J by 4 bases, and 12 bases separated the two germline ends. The length of the CDR3 is 15 residues. Looked up from germline, CDR1 is LNHNV and CDR2 is YYDKDF (reference sequence). CDR3 amino acids: CATSRDVLRAYGYTF. The CDR3, as DNA: TGTGCCACCAGCAGAGATGTCCTGCGGGCCTATGGCTACACCTTC. Full variable domain (outside the CDR3, taken from reference TRBV15 and TRBJ1-2): DAMVIQNPRYQVTQFGKPVTLSCSQTLNHNVMYWYQQKSSQAPKLLFHYYDKDFNNEADTPDNFQSRRPNTSFCFLDIRSPGLGDTAMYLCATSRDVLRAYGYTFGSGTRLTVV.

The gene calls are TRBV7-6 and TRBJ2-2; TRBD1 matches at 8 bases. CDR1 and CDR2 from the germline V gene are SGHVS and FNYEAQ. The CDR3 has 15 residues. Unmatched junction bases numbered 9, after V lost 5 bases and J lost 7 bases. CDR3 bases: TGTGCCAGCAGCCCCGCAGGGGGCGCGGGCGGGGAGCTGTTTTTT. It encodes CASSPAGGAGGELFF.